This T cell receptor (beta chain) was observed in a study of HIV-infected patients and healthy controls. This clonotype was observed many times. The CDR3 loop spans 15 amino acids. CDR1 and CDR2 from the germline V gene are MNHEY and SVGAGI. V was clipped by 6 bases and J by 5 bases; unmatched bases: 9. MiXCR, applied by TCRdb to the 5' RACE reads, yields one record per CDR3 protein. The sample yields fewer than 20,000 distinct CDR3 sequences, approximately 19% seen once. The chain combines TRBV6-5 with TRBJ2-1; 8 positions agree with TRBD2. This TCR was recovered from a human donor in good health. Sequencing used CD8+ T cells from blood. In DNA form, the CDR3 reads TGTGCCAGCAGCGTAGCGGGGAGTCCTCACAATGAGCAGTTCTTC. Residues: CASSVAGSPHNEQFF.